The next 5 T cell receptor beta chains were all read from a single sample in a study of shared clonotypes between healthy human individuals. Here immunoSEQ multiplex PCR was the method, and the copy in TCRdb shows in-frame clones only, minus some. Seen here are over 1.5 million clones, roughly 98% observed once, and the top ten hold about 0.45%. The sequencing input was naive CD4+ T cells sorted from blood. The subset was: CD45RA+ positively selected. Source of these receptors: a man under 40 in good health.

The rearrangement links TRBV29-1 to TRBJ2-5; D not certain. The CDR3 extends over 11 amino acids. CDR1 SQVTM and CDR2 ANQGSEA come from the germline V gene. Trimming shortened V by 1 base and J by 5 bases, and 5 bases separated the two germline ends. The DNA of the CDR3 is TGCAGCGTTGAAGCCGACGAGACCCAGTACTTC. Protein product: CSVEADETQYF.

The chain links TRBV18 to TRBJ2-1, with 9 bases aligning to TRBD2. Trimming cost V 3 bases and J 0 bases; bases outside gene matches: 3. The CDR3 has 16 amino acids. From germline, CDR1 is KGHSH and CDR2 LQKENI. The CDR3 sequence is CASSPMTSGSYNEQFF. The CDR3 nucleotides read TGTGCCAGCTCACCCATGACTAGCGGCTCCTACAATGAGCAGTTCTTC.

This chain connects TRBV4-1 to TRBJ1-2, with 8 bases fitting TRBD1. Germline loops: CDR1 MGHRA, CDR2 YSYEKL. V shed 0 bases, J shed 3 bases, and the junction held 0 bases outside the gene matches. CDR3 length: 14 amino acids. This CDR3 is CASSQEQGDYGYTF. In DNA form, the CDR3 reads TGCGCCAGCAGCCAAGAACAGGGGGACTATGGCTACACCTTC.

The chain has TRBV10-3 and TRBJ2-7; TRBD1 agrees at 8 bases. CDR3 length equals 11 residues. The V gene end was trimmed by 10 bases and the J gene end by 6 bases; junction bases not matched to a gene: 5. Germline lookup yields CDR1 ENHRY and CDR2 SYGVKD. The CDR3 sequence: CATRGPGEQYF. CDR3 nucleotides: TGTGCCACCAGGGGGCCTGGCGAGCAGTACTTC.

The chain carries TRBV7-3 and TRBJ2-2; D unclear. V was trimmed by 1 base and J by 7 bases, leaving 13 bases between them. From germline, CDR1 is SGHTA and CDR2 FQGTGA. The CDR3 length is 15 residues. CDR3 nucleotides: TGTGCCAGCAGCTTAAACCCAGCATACAACGGGGAGCTGTTTTTT. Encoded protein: CASSLNPAYNGELFF.